The 20 T cell receptor beta chains below were found in one sample sequenced in a study of blood T cell repertoires in COVID-19. TCRdb's copy holds only in-frame clones and misses some; the assay was immunoSEQ multiplex PCR. Of a few hundred thousand clones listed, approximately 87% are singletons. The sample taken for sequencing was peripheral blood. The source of these receptors is a man aged 55 to 69 who had recovered from COVID-19.

The V and J genes are TRBV19 and TRBJ1-5; a weak D match, TRBD1 (6 bases). The CDR3 length is 13 residues. Germline V gives CDR1 LNHDA, CDR2 SQIVND (reference sequence). CDR3 bases: TGTACGGCGTCGGGGGGCGTCGATCAGCCCCAGCATTTT. Protein: CTASGGVDQPQHF.

J is TRBJ1-2 and V is TRBV4-3; D is unclear. CDR1 and CDR2 (germline): LGHNA, YSLEER. V dropped 5 bases and J dropped 10 bases, with 20 bases sitting between them. The CDR3 extends over 14 amino acids. CDR3: CASSESNRERHYTF. DNA of the CDR3: TGCGCCAGCAGCGAGTCGAACCGGGAGAGACACTACACCTTC.

This clone was seen once. The chain has TRBV5-1 and TRBJ1-5; 11 nucleotides match TRBD1. The V and J ends lost 2 bases and 7 bases, in that order; junction bases with no gene match: 2. This CDR3 contains 14 residues. Germline CDR1 SGHRS, CDR2 YFSETQ. This CDR3 reads CASSLGTGGQPQHF. As DNA, the CDR3 is TGCGCCAGCAGCTTAGGGACAGGGGGGCAGCCCCAGCATTTT.

The gene calls are TRBV11-2 and TRBJ1-5; D not resolved. This CDR3 is 13 amino acids long. V lost 2 bases, J lost 4 bases, and 6 bases lay in between. Germline-derived CDR1 and CDR2 are SGHAT and FQNNGV. Written as DNA, the CDR3 is TGTGCCAGCAGCTTAAATTCTAATCAGCCCCAGCATTTT. It encodes CASSLNSNQPQHF. Filled out from reference TRBV11-2 and TRBJ1-5, the complete variable domain reads EAGVAQSPRYKIIEKRQSVAFWCNPISGHATLYWYQQILGQGPKLLIQFQNNGVVDDSQLPKDRFSAERLKGVDSTLKIQPAKLEDSAVYLCASSLNSNQPQHFGDGTRLSIL.

This chain joins TRBV9 and TRBJ2-3; tentatively, D is TRBD1 (6 bases). Germline CDR1 SGDLS, CDR2 YYNGEE. The CDR3 is made up of 14 amino acids. The V end was cut by 3 bases, the J end by 2 bases, with 10 bases between. The CDR3, as DNA: TGTGCCAGCAGCGGCCGGGACACCACAGATACGCAGTATTTT. This translates into CASSGRDTTDTQYF.

This clone came up once. The chain is built from TRBV3-1 (or the pseudogene TRBV3-2) and TRBJ2-7; tentative D call: TRBD2 (6 bases). The CDR3 loop spans 15 amino acids. V was trimmed by 0 bases and J by 5 bases, leaving 14 bases between them. CDR1 and CDR2 from the germline V gene are LGHDT and YNNKEL (reference sequence). The CDR3 DNA follows: TGTGCCAGCAGCCAAGATGGGGACTTGGCAGACGAGCAGTACTTC. Translated: CASSQDGDLADEQYF.

The V call is TRBV12-3 or TRBV12-4, the J call TRBJ2-1; 7 nucleotides agree with TRBD1. The CDR3 consists of 13 residues. The trim removed 3 bases at V and 9 bases at J, leaving 5 bases unmatched. CDR3 coding DNA: TGTGCCAGCAGTTTGCACAGGGGTATTGAGCAGTTCTTC. It specifies CASSLHRGIEQFF.

CDR3 bases: TGTGCCACCCAGCGTTTGAGCCCCCTCGGCCCTGAAGCTTTCTTT. This translates into CATQRLSPLGPEAFF. This rearrangement joins TRBV27 to TRBJ1-1; no definite D call. The CDR3 is 15 amino acids. Trimming removed 10 bases at V and 6 bases at J, with 24 bases between. Germline V lookup: CDR1 MNHEY, CDR2 SMNVEV (reference sequence).

This clone was observed a single time. The rearrangement links TRBV12-3 or TRBV12-4 to TRBJ1-2, with D possibly being TRBD1 (6 bases). This CDR3 contains 11 residues. Trimming took off 3 bases at V and 13 bases at J, with 12 bases between the two ends. For the CDR3, the DNA is TGTGCCAGCAGTTTTGACAGGCTCTCCACCTTC. Protein product: CASSFDRLSTF.

The sample holds a few counts of this clone. CDR3 amino acids: CASSPRGRGNTEAFF. The CDR3 DNA sequence: TGTGCCAGCAGCCCGAGGGGGCGAGGGAACACTGAAGCTTTCTTT. The chain is built from TRBV14 and TRBJ1-1, with 7 bases lining up with TRBD1. Germline lookup yields CDR1 SGHDN and CDR2 FVKESK. The CDR3 is 15 residues long. Losses at the gene ends were 4 bases for V and 1 base for J; bases not matched to a gene: 6.

The rearrangement links TRBV6-5 to TRBJ1-2, with D tentatively TRBD1 (5 bases). The length of the CDR3 is 15 residues. Germline CDR1 is MNHEY and CDR2 is SVGAGI. The V gene lost 7 bases and the J gene lost 2 bases, with 17 bases spanning the gap. The CDR3 reads CASTPRQYFNYGYTF. As DNA, the CDR3 is TGTGCCAGCACCCCCCGACAGTATTTCAACTATGGCTACACCTTC.

The chain employs TRBV6-4 and TRBJ2-2, with TRBD1 identical over 7 bases. The CDR3 loop spans 15 amino acids. Germline V lookup: CDR1 MRHNA, CDR2 SNTAGT. V lost 7 bases to trimming and J lost 0 bases; unmatched junction nucleotides: 5. CDR3 in amino acids: CASKSGTANTGELFF. CDR3 in DNA: TGTGCCAGCAAATCCGGGACAGCGAACACCGGGGAGCTGTTTTTT.

This chain connects TRBV7-9 to TRBJ1-2, with 7 bases matching TRBD1. With 0 bases clipped from V and 4 bases from J, the junction kept 5 bases outside the gene matches. CDR3 length: 15 amino acids. Germline V CDR1 and CDR2: SEHNR, FQNEAQ (reference sequence). CDR3 sequence reads: CASSLANRGVYGYTF. The CDR3 nucleotides read TGTGCCAGCAGCTTAGCGAACAGGGGAGTCTATGGCTACACCTTC.

The chain recombines TRBV28 with TRBJ2-2, with D tentatively TRBD2 (6 bases). Trimming left V 3 bases short and J 2 bases short, with 10 bases between. The CDR3 loop spans 15 amino acids. Germline lookup yields CDR1 MDHEN and CDR2 SYDVKM. The CDR3: CASSLGGPNTGELFF. The CDR3 region has the DNA TGTGCCAGCAGTTTGGGAGGCCCCAACACCGGGGAGCTGTTTTTT.

CDR3: CASSLALAGVDEQYF. For the CDR3, the DNA is TGTGCCAGCAGCTTAGCCCTAGCGGGAGTCGACGAGCAGTACTTC. The gene calls are TRBV11-3 and TRBJ2-7, with TRBD2 identical over 10 bases. Losses at the gene ends were 1 base for V and 5 bases for J; bases not matched to a gene: 5. The CDR3 is 15 residues long. Germline values: CDR1 SGHNT, CDR2 YENEEA.

The rearrangement uses TRBV6-2 or TRBV6-3 and TRBJ1-6; D is unresolved. V gave up 5 bases and J gave up 0 bases, with 8 bases separating them. This CDR3 has 15 residues. Germline V CDR1 and CDR2: MNHEY, SVGEGT. The CDR3: CASSLRSSYNSPLHF. The CDR3 coding sequence is TGTGCCAGCAGTCTAAGGAGCTCCTATAATTCACCCCTCCACTTT.

The CDR3 DNA reads as TGTGCCAGCAGCCGGACAGGGGCGAACACCGGGGAGCTGTTTTTT. It specifies CASSRTGANTGELFF. The chain has TRBV7-3 and TRBJ2-2, with 9 bases identical to TRBD1. J lost 0 bases, V lost 5 bases, and 1 base had no gene match. Germline CDR1 SGHTA, CDR2 FQGTGA. The CDR3 spans 15 residues.

The chain recombines TRBV6-5 with TRBJ1-2; 12 bases fit TRBD1. The CDR3 sequence is 14 residues long. Trimming removed 6 bases from V and 6 bases from J; junction bases left unmatched: 5. Germline-derived CDR1 and CDR2 are MNHEY and SVGAGI. The CDR3 sequence: CASRRGQGANGYTF. CDR3 nucleotides: TGTGCCAGCAGGAGGGGACAGGGGGCGAATGGCTACACCTTC.

This sequence joins TRBV7-8 and TRBJ1-1; 7 bases are shared with TRBD1. This CDR3 spans 14 amino acids. V gave up 8 bases and J gave up 1 base; unmatched junction bases: 7. Germline V gene data show CDR1 as SGHVS and CDR2 as FQNEAQ. CDR3 protein: CASQTGTANTEAFF. In nucleotides, the CDR3 is TGTGCCAGCCAGACCGGGACAGCGAACACTGAAGCTTTCTTT.

A word on this clone: The same CDR3 also results from other DNA sequences found in this sample. The genes are TRBV5-1 and TRBJ2-1; D call uncertain. The CDR3 is 15 amino acids. In germline, CDR1 is SGHRS, CDR2 YFSETQ. Deletions cut 0 bases from V and 0 bases from J, with 7 bases between. The CDR3 loop is CASSLAGSSYNEQFF. CDR3 in DNA: TGCGCCAGCAGCTTGGCCGGTAGCTCCTACAATGAGCAGTTCTTC. The variable domain in full, completed from reference TRBV5-1 and TRBJ2-1, reads KAGVTQTPRYLIKTRGQQVTLSCSPISGHRSVSWYQQTPGQGLQFLFEYFSETQRNKGNFPGRFSGRQFSNSRSEMNVSTLELGDSALYLCASSLAGSSYNEQFFGPGTRLTVL.